These T cell receptor beta chains were read from a single sample in a study of a mutant IDH1 vaccine in newly diagnosed glioma. Sequencing used immunoSEQ multiplex PCR; TCRdb keeps in-frame clones, though not all of them. The sample comprises tens of thousands of clones, about 91% of which are singletons, and about 2.7% rests with the top ten. The sequences come from PBMCs, collected from a glioma patient treated with radiotherapy, temozolomide or both. The receptors derive from a man in his fifties with glioma. CDR3s include the opening cysteine and the closing phenylalanine or tryptophan. The D gene is left open where the match is weak. Clone size is stated in some rows and not others, as once, few, many or a class when expanded.

d_call j_call clone_size v_call cdr3_aa cdr3_nt
TRBD2 TRBJ2-3 . TRBV6-1 CASRTSGRRDTQYF TGTGCCAGCAGAACTAGCGGGAGACGTGATACGCAGTATTTT
. TRBJ2-5 . TRBV4-1 CASSQGNRDLFRFRGWHF TGCGCCAGCAGCCAAGGGAACCGGGATTTATTTAGATTCAGGGGTTGGCACTTC
TRBD1 TRBJ1-5 . TRBV6-5 CASSRDQTGRQPQHF TGTGCCAGCAGTCGGGACCAGACAGGGCGGCAGCCCCAGCATTTT
. TRBJ2-3 . TRBV28 CASRAMTDTQYF TGTGCCAGCAGAGCGATGACAGATACGCAGTATTTT
. TRBJ2-7 . TRBV29-1 CGRQVGILYEQYF TGCGGTAGACAGGTCGGGATCCTCTACGAGCAGTACTTC
. TRBJ1-4 . TRBV28 CASSSAGGGSEKLFF TGTGCCAGCAGTTCCGCGGGGGGGGGAAGTGAAAAACTGTTTTTT
. TRBJ1-1 . TRBV18 CASSPEKGTNTEAFF TGTGCCAGCTCACCAGAAAAGGGGACGAACACTGAAGCTTTCTTT
. TRBJ2-7 . TRBV30 CAWRKVLQSHEQYF TGTGCCTGGAGAAAAGTGCTTCAAAGCCACGAGCAGTACTTC
. TRBJ1-2 . TRBV6-1 CASSETGYGYTF TGTGCCAGCAGTGAAACAGGCTATGGCTACACCTTC
. TRBJ1-2 . TRBV30 CAWSIAGSTYYGYTF TGTGCCTGGAGTATCGCAGGGAGTACCTACTATGGCTACACCTTC
. TRBJ1-1 . TRBV12-5 CASGFGLEAFF TGTGCTAGTGGTTTCGGTCTTGAAGCTTTCTTT
. TRBJ2-3 . TRBV6-5 CASSAGAGYTQYF TGTGCCAGCAGCGCAGGGGCGGGTTATACGCAGTATTTT
. TRBJ2-3 . TRBV7-2 CASSLSVPDTQYF TGTGCCAGCAGCTTAAGTGTCCCAGATACGCAGTATTTT
TRBD1 TRBJ2-3 . TRBV11-2 CASSLGRGRGRSTDTQYF TGTGCCAGCAGCTTAGGCAGGGGGCGAGGTAGAAGCACAGATACGCAGTATTTT
. TRBJ1-2 . TRBV19 CASSITGAYGYTF TGTGCCAGTAGTATTACGGGGGCGTATGGCTACACCTTC
. TRBJ2-3 . TRBV7-7 CASSPAQGGTDTQYF TGTGCTAGCAGCCCCGCTCAGGGTGGCACAGATACGCAGTATTTT
. TRBJ2-1 . TRBV9 CASSVGWRAVEQFF TGTGCCAGCAGCGTAGGATGGCGGGCGGTAGAGCAGTTCTTC
. TRBJ1-1 . TRBV9 CASSVSNTEAFF TGTGCCAGCAGCGTAAGTAACACTGAAGCTTTCTTT
TRBD1 TRBJ2-7 . TRBV25-1 CASAGQGTGEQYF TGTGCCAGCGCGGGACAGGGGACAGGCGAGCAGTACTTC
TRBD1 TRBJ2-7 few TRBV14 CASSRGQVISYEQYF TGTGCCAGCAGCAGGGGACAGGTAATCTCCTACGAGCAGTACTTC
. TRBJ1-1 once TRBV5-6 CASSRGNTEAFF TGTGCCAGCAGTAGAGGGAACACTGAAGCTTTCTTT
. TRBJ2-1 . TRBV6-1 CASTRNQGNEQFF TGTGCCAGCACCCGAAACCAGGGAAATGAGCAGTTCTTC